This T cell receptor (beta chain) was obtained from a study of patients and donors after allogeneic stem cell transplantation. TCRdb processed the RT-PCR reads anew with MiXCR; each CDR3 protein has one entry. Of around 82,000 distinct CDR3 sequences in the sample, around 5% are singletons; the top ten hold around 3%. This clonotype qualifies as medium-sized. The V gene end was trimmed by 3 bases and the J gene end by 1 base; junction bases not matched to a gene: 14. The V gene's germline CDR1 is LGHNA and CDR2 YNFKEQ. The CDR3 length is 18 residues. The chain recombines TRBV4-2 with TRBJ1-1; TRBD1 matches 7 bases. The TCR comes from a human donor who was either an allogeneic HSCT recipient or a stem cell or donor lymphocyte infusion donor (not recorded which). It is not recorded whose cells these are; they may come from a transplant donor. Sequenced material: blood, either unsorted or a sorted T cell fraction (not recorded which). CDR3 in amino acids: CASSQVTGSSPGNTEAFF. CDR3 nucleotide sequence: TGTGCCAGCAGCCAGGTGACAGGGTCCTCCCCAGGGAACACTGAAGCTTTCTTT.